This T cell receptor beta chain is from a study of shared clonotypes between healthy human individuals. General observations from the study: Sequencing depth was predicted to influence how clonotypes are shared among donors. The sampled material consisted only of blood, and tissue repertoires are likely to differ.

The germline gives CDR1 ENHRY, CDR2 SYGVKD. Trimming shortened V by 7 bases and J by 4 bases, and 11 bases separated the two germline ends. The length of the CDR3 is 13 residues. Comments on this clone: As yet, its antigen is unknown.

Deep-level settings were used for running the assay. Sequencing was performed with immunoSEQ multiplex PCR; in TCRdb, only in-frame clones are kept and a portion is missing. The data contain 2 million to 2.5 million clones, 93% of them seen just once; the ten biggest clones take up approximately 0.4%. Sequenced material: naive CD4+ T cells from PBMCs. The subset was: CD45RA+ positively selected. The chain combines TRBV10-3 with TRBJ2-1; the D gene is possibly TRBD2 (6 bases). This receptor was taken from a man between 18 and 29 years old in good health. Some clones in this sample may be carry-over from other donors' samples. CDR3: CAITGVPYNEQFF. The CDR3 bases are TGTGCCATCACGGGAGTACCATACAATGAGCAGTTCTTC.